These T cell receptor beta chains were read from a single sample in a study of post-analysis software for immune sequencing data. TCRdb used MiXCR to reprocess the PCR reads, holding one entry per CDR3 protein. The data show around 500,000 distinct CDR3 sequences, 30% to 40% seen once. The source material was blood. Receptor source: a girl aged 2 to 17 with multiple sclerosis. CDR3s include the opening cysteine and the closing phenylalanine or tryptophan. A D gene is named only where the DNA matches it firmly. Clone size appears in some rows only: once, few, many, or a class for an expanded clone.

abundance | j_gene | v_gene | d_gene | CDR3nt | CDR3aa
. | TRBJ2-1 | TRBV5-6 | . | TGTGCCAGCAGCCCTGGAGGCGGCGTCCCCTACAATGAGCAGTTCTTC | CASSPGGGVPYNEQFF
. | TRBJ2-7 | TRBV7-2 | . | TGTGCCAGCAGCCCAGACCTAGGGTTGGGCGAGCAGTACTTC | CASSPDLGLGEQYF
. | TRBJ1-2 | TRBV29-1 | TRBD1 | TGCAGCGGTGGACAGGGGAGTGGCTACACCTTC | CSGGQGSGYTF
few | TRBJ2-5 | TRBV4-1 | TRBD2 | TGCGCCAGCAGCCAACCGGGACTACGCCAAGAGACCCAGTACTTC | CASSQPGLRQETQYF
few | TRBJ1-2 | TRBV4-1 | . | TGCGCCAGCAGCCAAGAGCCAGGACCCTATGGCTACACCTTC | CASSQEPGPYGYTF
. | TRBJ2-7 | TRBV20-1 | TRBD1 | TGCAGTTATTCACCCGGGACAGGGGCTGGTTACGAGCAGTACTTC | CSYSPGTGAGYEQYF
few | TRBJ2-7 | TRBV7-2 | . | TGTGCCAGCAGCTTAGCGTCCGGATACTACTCCTACGAACAGTACTTC | CASSLASGYYSYEQYF
few | TRBJ2-1 | TRBV27 | . | TGTGCCAGCAGTTTAGCTCTAGTTGTTGAGCAGTTCTTC | CASSLALVVEQFF
few | TRBJ2-5 | TRBV5-1 | TRBD2 | TGCGCCAGCAGCCGATCAGCGGGGGAGACCCAGTACTTC | CASSRSAGETQYF
. | TRBJ2-3 | TRBV7-9 | TRBD2 | TGTGCCAGCAGGACCAGGGCAGCGGGGGGACGCACAGATGCGCAGTATTTT | CASRTRAAGGRTDAQYF
. | TRBJ1-1 | TRBV7-9 | . | TGTGCCAGCAGTTTCGCTCTGGACGCGGAAGCTTTCTTT | CASSFALDAEAFF
many | TRBJ2-3 | TRBV15 | TRBD2 | TGTGCCACCAGCACAAGCGGGGTAGATACGCAGTATTTT | CATSTSGVDTQYF
. | TRBJ1-5 | TRBV6-2/TRBV6-3 | . | TGTGCCAGCAGCTCAGCCGGCCAGCCCCAGCATTTT | CASSSAGQPQHF
. | TRBJ1-5 | TRBV27 | . | TGTGCCAGCAGTTTAGCAGAAAATGACCCCCAGCATTTT | CASSLAENDPQHF
. | TRBJ1-1 | TRBV13 | . | TGTGCCAGCAGCCCAATTAGGGGGTCAGGGAACACTGAAGCTTTCTTT | CASSPIRGSGNTEAFF
few | TRBJ2-1 | TRBV6-5 | . | TGTGCCAGCAGTTACTCGAGGGCAGTAGTGGCCAATGAGCAGTTCTTC | CASSYSRAVVANEQFF
. | TRBJ2-3 | TRBV12-3/TRBV12-4 | . | TGTGCCAGCACTAAAACCAATATTAGGAGCACAGATACGCAGTATTTT | CASTKTNIRSTDTQYF
. | TRBJ2-7 | TRBV7-2 | TRBD1 | TGTGCCAGCAGCTTAGACAGGGGGCAGGCCTACGAGCAGTACTTC | CASSLDRGQAYEQYF
few | TRBJ2-5 | TRBV3-1 | TRBD2 | TGTGCCAGCAGCACCGGGACTAGCGAAACAGAGACCCAGTACTTC | CASSTGTSETETQYF
few | TRBJ1-2 | TRBV11-2 | . | TGTGCCAGCAGGGAGACAGGCCAGACGATTTATGGCTACACCTTC | CASRETGQTIYGYTF
. | TRBJ2-3 | TRBV3-1 | . | TGTGCCAGCAGCCATTCTCGGGCCCGGCGGACAGATACGCAGTATTTT | CASSHSRARRTDTQYF
few | TRBJ2-1 | TRBV28 | TRBD2 | TGTGCCAGCAGTTCAACCAAGCCTAGCGGGCCAACCTACAATGAGCAGTTCTTC | CASSSTKPSGPTYNEQFF
few | TRBJ2-5 | TRBV7-2 | TRBD1 | TGTGCCAGCAGCCCCACAGGGGAGACTTACCAAGAGACCCAGTACTTC | CASSPTGETYQETQYF
few | TRBJ2-7 | TRBV27 | TRBD1 | TGTGCCAGCAGGCGTACTGCGGGACAGGGCTACGAGCAGTACTTC | CASRRTAGQGYEQYF
. | TRBJ2-5 | TRBV7-9 | . | TGTGCCAGCAGCCTTTTCTTGACAGGCCAAGAGACCCAGTACTTC | CASSLFLTGQETQYF
. | TRBJ1-6 | TRBV7-2 | . | TGTGCCAGCAGCTCAGCCTATAATTCACCCCTCCACTTT | CASSSAYNSPLHF
many | TRBJ2-5 | TRBV5-5 | . | TGTGCCAGCAGCTTGGGACCTCAAGAGACCCAGTACTTC | CASSLGPQETQYF
few | TRBJ1-2 | TRBV29-1 | . | TGCAGCGTTGCGGAGGAGAATCCTAACTATGGCTACACCTTC | CSVAEENPNYGYTF
. | TRBJ2-7 | TRBV6-1 | . | TGTGCCAGCAGTGAAACAAACTACGAGCAGTACTTC | CASSETNYEQYF
. | TRBJ1-1 | TRBV5-1 | . | TGCGCCAGCAGCGGTGGGGGGGTGGTGAACACTGAAGCTTTCTTT | CASSGGGVVNTEAFF
few | TRBJ2-3 | TRBV12-5 | . | TGTGCTAGTAGGGACTCTTCGTATTTT | CASRDSSYF
. | TRBJ2-1 | TRBV19 | TRBD1 | TGTGCCAGTAGTATCGAACAGGGGGTTCGCAATGAGCAGTTCTTC | CASSIEQGVRNEQFF
. | TRBJ2-1 | TRBV10-3 | TRBD2 | TGTGCCATCAGTGAAATCGGACTAGCGGGGCACAATGAGCAGTTCTTC | CAISEIGLAGHNEQFF
. | TRBJ2-5 | TRBV12-3/TRBV12-4 | TRBD2 | TGTGCCAGCCTCGGACTAGCGGGGGGGACTGAGACCCAGTACTTC | CASLGLAGGTETQYF
many | TRBJ2-7 | TRBV12-3/TRBV12-4 | . | TGTGCCAGCAGTTCCGGGGGAGTCAGGGAGCAGTACTTC | CASSSGGVREQYF
. | TRBJ2-1 | TRBV11-2 | TRBD2 | TGTGCCAGCAGACCTAGCGGGGCCGGCTCCTACAATGAGCAGTTCTTC | CASRPSGAGSYNEQFF
few | TRBJ2-5 | TRBV7-9 | . | TGTGCCAGCAGCTTAGCGGGGGAAGAGGGCCAGTACTTC | CASSLAGEEGQYF
. | TRBJ2-3 | TRBV5-4 | . | TGTGTCAGCAGCTTGCATACCCCGGCAACAGATACGCAGTATTTT | CVSSLHTPATDTQYF
few | TRBJ1-5 | TRBV20-1 | . | TGCAGTGCTAGGGAAACCGGGATCCCTGGGCTTTCCAATCAGCCCCAGCATTTT | CSARETGIPGLSNQPQHF
few | TRBJ2-7 | TRBV10-3 | . | TGTGCCATCAGTGAGGCAGGGGACTACGAGCAGTACTTC | CAISEAGDYEQYF
. | TRBJ2-7 | TRBV19 | . | TGTGCCAGTAGTAAAGGACTCGGGGGCTACGAGCAGTACTTC | CASSKGLGGYEQYF
few | TRBJ2-5 | TRBV5-1 | TRBD2 | TGCGCCAGCAGCCTTGGACTAGCTCGTGCGGAGACCCAGTACTTC | CASSLGLARAETQYF
. | TRBJ2-7 | TRBV25-1 | TRBD2 | TGTGCCAGCAGTGATCCGGCGGGGGAATCTTACGAGCAGTACTTC | CASSDPAGESYEQYF
. | TRBJ2-6 | TRBV6-6 | TRBD2 | TGTGCCAGCAGTTACTCGCGGGGGTCTGGGGCCAACGTCCTGACTTTC | CASSYSRGSGANVLTF